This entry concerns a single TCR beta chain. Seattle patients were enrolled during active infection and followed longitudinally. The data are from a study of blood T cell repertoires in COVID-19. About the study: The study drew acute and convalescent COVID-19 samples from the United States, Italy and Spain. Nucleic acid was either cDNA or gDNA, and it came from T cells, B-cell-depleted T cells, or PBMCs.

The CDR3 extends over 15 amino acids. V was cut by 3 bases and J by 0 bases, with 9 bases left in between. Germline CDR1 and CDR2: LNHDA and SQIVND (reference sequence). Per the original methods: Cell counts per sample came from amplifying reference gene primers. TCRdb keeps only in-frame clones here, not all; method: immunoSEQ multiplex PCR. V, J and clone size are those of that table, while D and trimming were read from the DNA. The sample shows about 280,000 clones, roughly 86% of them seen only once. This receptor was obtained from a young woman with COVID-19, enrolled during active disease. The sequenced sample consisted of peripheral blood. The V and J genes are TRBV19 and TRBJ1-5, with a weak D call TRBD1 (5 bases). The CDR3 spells CASSMGDYSNQPQHF. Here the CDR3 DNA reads TGTGCCAGTAGTATGGGGGACTATAGCAATCAGCCCCAGCATTTT.